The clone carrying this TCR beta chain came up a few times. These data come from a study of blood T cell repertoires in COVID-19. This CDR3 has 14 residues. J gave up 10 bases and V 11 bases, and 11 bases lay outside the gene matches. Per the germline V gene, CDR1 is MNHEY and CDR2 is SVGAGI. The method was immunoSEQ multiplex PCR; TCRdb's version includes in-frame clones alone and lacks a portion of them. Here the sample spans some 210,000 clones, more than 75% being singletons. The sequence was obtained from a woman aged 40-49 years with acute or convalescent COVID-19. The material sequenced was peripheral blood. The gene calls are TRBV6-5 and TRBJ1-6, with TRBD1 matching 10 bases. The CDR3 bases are TGTGCCCGAATACCGGGACAGGGGATATCACCCCTCCACTTT. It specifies CARIPGQGISPLHF.